The 21 T cell receptor beta chains below come from one sample, sequenced in a study of T cell responses to AZD1222 COVID-19 vaccine. TCRdb keeps only in-frame clones here, not all; method: immunoSEQ multiplex PCR. The sample includes some 120,000 clones, 88% of them seen just once. Sequenced here: peripheral blood, sampled on day 0 of AZD1222 vaccination. Every receptor here comes from an adult in good health.

The chain recombines TRBV7-8 with TRBJ2-5; TRBD1 matches 9 bases. With V trimmed by 5 bases and J by 0 bases, 7 bases remained unmatched. Germline CDR1 SGHVS, CDR2 FQNEAQ. The CDR3 runs 16 residues. CDR3 coding DNA: TGTGCCAGCAGCCGAGGGACAGGGATGTACCAAGAGACCCAGTACTTC. Encoded protein: CASSRGTGMYQETQYF.

The chain recombines TRBV5-4 with TRBJ2-2; 7 bases map to TRBD1. The CDR3 has 15 residues. Germline CDR1 SGHNT, CDR2 YYREEE (reference sequence). The J segment lost 3 bases and the V segment lost 4 bases, leaving 6 bases of the junction unmatched. The CDR3 loop is CASSLPGQHTGELFF. The CDR3 DNA follows: TGTGCCAGCAGCCTGCCGGGACAGCACACCGGGGAGCTGTTTTTT.

The chain combines TRBV11-3 with TRBJ2-7; 7 nucleotides agree with TRBD2. V shed 5 bases and J 3 bases; nucleotides not matched to a gene: 4. Per germline, CDR1 SGHNT and CDR2 YENEEA. The CDR3 has 13 amino acids. CDR3 protein: CASSLGTNYEQYF. The CDR3 DNA reads as TGTGCCAGCAGCCTCGGGACTAACTACGAGCAGTACTTC.

V and J are TRBV5-1 and TRBJ1-1, with 9 positions matching TRBD1. Germline V gene sequence: CDR1 SGHRS, CDR2 YFSETQ. V shed 3 bases, J shed 4 bases, and the junction held 4 bases outside the gene matches. This CDR3 spans 14 amino acids. CDR3: CASSSETGGTEAFF. CDR3 sequence (DNA): TGCGCCAGCAGCTCAGAGACAGGGGGCACTGAAGCTTTCTTT.

The chain links TRBV4-1 to TRBJ2-2; D possibly corresponds to TRBD2 (7 bases). The CDR3 totals 13 residues. Looked up from germline, CDR1 is MGHRA and CDR2 is YSYEKL. V lost 3 bases and J 10 bases, leaving 12 bases between the germline ends. The CDR3 sequence: CASSQEGGVELFF. CDR3 sequence (DNA): TGCGCCAGCAGCCAGGAGGGGGGGGTGGAGCTGTTTTTT.

In regard to this clone: The junction departs from the called germline gene at one end, perhaps through a read error. The chain has TRBV3-1 (or the pseudogene TRBV3-2) and TRBJ2-7; D unclear. Germline CDR1 reads LGHDT; CDR2 reads YNNKEL (reference sequence). The CDR3 covers 14 residues. In DNA form, the CDR3 reads TGTGCCAGCAGCCTTTCGTCGTTCGGCTACGCGCAGTACTTC. Translation: CASSLSSFGYAQYF.

The chain couples TRBV7-6 to TRBJ2-1; TRBD1 is a possible D gene (6 bases). The CDR3 totals 17 residues. Germline V gene sequence: CDR1 SGHVS, CDR2 FNYEAQ. The V and J ends lost 7 bases and 0 bases respectively, with 19 bases between them. This CDR3 reads CASTQRGGTGSYNEQFF. The CDR3, as DNA: TGTGCCAGCACCCAACGAGGGGGAACGGGCTCCTACAATGAGCAGTTCTTC.

The CDR3 here is CASSLNEGLTEAFF. The CDR3 DNA reads TGTGCCAGCAGCTTGAACGAAGGGCTCACTGAAGCTTTCTTT. This sequence joins TRBV5-6 and TRBJ1-1; the D is unclear. V lost 1 base and J 4 bases, leaving 11 bases between the germline ends. Germline V gene lookup returns CDR1 SGHDT and CDR2 YYEEEE. This CDR3 is built from 14 residues.

The gene calls are TRBV6-4 and TRBJ2-3; 10 nucleotides line up with TRBD2. The CDR3 runs to 16 residues. With V trimmed by 2 bases and J by 2 bases, 4 bases remained unmatched. Per germline, CDR1 MRHNA and CDR2 SNTAGT. CDR3 sequence: CASSDQAGGPTDTQYF. The CDR3 bases are TGTGCCAGCAGTGACCAAGCGGGGGGGCCCACAGATACGCAGTATTTT.

This sequence joins TRBV28 and TRBJ2-7; D is perhaps TRBD1 (11 bases). Trimming took 3 bases from V and 2 from J, leaving 26 bases between them. Germline CDR1 reads MDHEN; CDR2 reads SYDVKM. There are 19 residues in the CDR3. The CDR3, as DNA: TGTGCCAGCAGTTTGGGGACAGGGGGGGGTCTAGCGGGAGCCTACGAGCAGTACTTC. Its translation: CASSLGTGGGLAGAYEQYF.

This rearrangement joins TRBV24-1 to TRBJ1-1; no clear D. The V gene's germline CDR1 is KGHDR and CDR2 SFDVKD. This CDR3 contains 13 residues. With 6 bases removed from V and 1 base from J, the gap between germline ends came to 8 bases. The chain's CDR3 is CATSNPENTEAFF. The CDR3 nucleotides are TGTGCCACCAGTAATCCGGAGAACACTGAAGCTTTCTTT.

V is TRBV12-3 or TRBV12-4 and J is TRBJ1-1; perhaps TRBD1 as D (6 bases). Trimming shortened V by 8 bases and J by 5 bases, and 9 bases separated the two germline ends. The CDR3 runs 11 residues. This CDR3 is CASRGQTEAFF. The CDR3 nucleotides read TGTGCCAGCCGAGGACAGACTGAAGCTTTCTTT.

This clone was counted once. This sequence joins TRBV19 and TRBJ2-1, with a possible D match to TRBD1 (5 bases). Germline V gene sequence: CDR1 LNHDA, CDR2 SQIVND (reference sequence). With 7 bases removed from V and 3 bases from J, the gap between germline ends came to 13 bases. The CDR3 is made up of 14 amino acids. The CDR3 bases are TGTGCCAGTAACCCAGGGTTTGACTACAATGAGCAGTTCTTC. This translates into CASNPGFDYNEQFF.

This CDR3 is CASSQASTNTEAFF. In DNA, the CDR3 is TGTGCCAGCAGCCAAGCTTCCACGAACACTGAAGCTTTCTTT. The genes are TRBV4-2 and TRBJ1-1; no reliable D call. V shed 1 base and J shed 1 base, with 7 bases lying between them. Per germline, CDR1 LGHNA and CDR2 YNFKEQ. The CDR3 has 14 residues.

V is TRBV12-3 or TRBV12-4 and J is TRBJ2-7, with a possible D match to TRBD1 (6 bases). The V gene lost 6 bases and the J gene lost 2 bases, with 8 bases spanning the gap. CDR3 length: 12 amino acids. CDR3 in DNA: TGTGCCAGCAGGGGACAAACCTACGAGCAGTACTTC. It codes for CASRGQTYEQYF.

CDR3 coding DNA: TGTGCCAGCAGCCACTTCTCCGCGGACACAGATACGCAGTATTTT. It encodes CASSHFSADTDTQYF. V is TRBV4-2 and J is TRBJ2-3; D not certain. Looked up from germline, CDR1 is LGHNA and CDR2 is YNFKEQ. CDR3 length: 15 residues. Trimming took off 3 bases at V and 2 bases at J, with 12 bases between the two ends.

The chain is built from TRBV6-2 or TRBV6-3 and TRBJ2-5; 8 positions agree with TRBD1. Germline V gene lookup returns CDR1 MNHEY and CDR2 SVGEGT. This CDR3 region has 14 residues. V dropped 4 bases and J dropped 1; count of bases not matched to a gene: 2. The CDR3 sequence: CASSSTGVQETQYF. The CDR3 DNA reads as TGTGCCAGCAGTTCGACAGGGGTCCAAGAGACCCAGTACTTC.

This rearrangement joins TRBV5-1 to TRBJ2-5, with D unresolved. The V and J ends lost 4 bases and 3 bases respectively, with 13 bases between them. Germline V gene sequence: CDR1 SGHRS, CDR2 YFSETQ. The CDR3 is 14 residues long. The CDR3 coding sequence is TGCGCCAGCAGCCCCGACGGTTGGGAAGAGACCCAGTACTTC. Translated, it gives CASSPDGWEETQYF.

This sequence joins TRBV24-1 and TRBJ1-2; 7 nucleotides match TRBD1. V dropped 4 bases and J dropped 4; count of bases not matched to a gene: 8. The germline CDR1 and CDR2 sequences are KGHDR and SFDVKD. CDR3 length: 15 amino acids. This CDR3 reads CATSDKGTASYGYTF. The CDR3 bases are TGTGCCACCAGTGACAAGGGGACAGCCTCCTATGGCTACACCTTC.

V usage is TRBV3-1 (or the pseudogene TRBV3-2) and J usage is TRBJ1-5; no clear D. The CDR3 spans 13 residues. V dropped 1 base and J dropped 6 bases, with 7 bases sitting between them. Germline V gene lookup returns CDR1 LGHDT and CDR2 YNNKEL (reference sequence). CDR3: CASSQAQIQPQHF. CDR3 DNA: TGTGCCAGCAGCCAAGCCCAGATTCAGCCCCAGCATTTT.

The chain links TRBV5-5 to TRBJ2-1, with D perhaps matching TRBD2 (6 bases). Germline V gene sequence: CDR1 SGHKS, CDR2 YYEKEE (reference sequence). V dropped 4 bases and J dropped 7 bases, with 12 bases sitting between them. CDR3 length: 13 amino acids. CDR3 coding DNA: TGTGCCAGCAGCCCCCTTGGAGGGAATGAGCAGTTCTTC. It yields the protein CASSPLGGNEQFF.